A single sample gave rise to the 18 T cell receptor beta chains below, sequenced in a study of T-cell memory formation after mild COVID-19. TCRdb reprocessed the 5' RACE reads via MiXCR and lists one record per CDR3 protein. In the table there are some 270,000 distinct CDR3 sequences, 15% to 19% of which are singletons. Sequencing was performed on PBMCs or a T cell subset sorted from them (not recorded which). The receptors stem from an adult woman who had mild COVID-19 (a few samples of this study predate the infection). Cell type and time point are not known.

The chain links TRBV5-6 to TRBJ1-6; 7 bases agree with TRBD1. J gave up 7 bases and V 4 bases, and 8 bases lay outside the gene matches. CDR3 length equals 15 residues. Germline values: CDR1 SGHDT, CDR2 YYEEEE. The CDR3 DNA is TGTGCCAGCAGCCAGGGACAGCTATCAAATTCACCCCTCCACTTT. Protein: CASSQGQLSNSPLHF.

This clonotype was counted between two and nine times. This chain joins TRBV19 and TRBJ2-2, with 8 bases that match TRBD2. Germline trimming cut 5 bases from V and 4 bases from J; bases unmatched to any gene: 12. The CDR3 length is 17 residues. The germline V gene has CDR1 LNHDA and CDR2 SQIVND (reference sequence). The CDR3 loop reads CASSPTRLAQTTGELFF. DNA for the CDR3: TGTGCCAGTAGTCCGACCCGACTAGCGCAGACCACCGGGGAGCTGTTTTTT.

The V call is TRBV7-2, the J call TRBJ1-2, with a tentative D call TRBD1 (6 bases). Germline V gives CDR1 SGHTA, CDR2 FQGNSA. The V gene lost 1 base and the J gene lost 3 bases, with 9 bases spanning the gap. The CDR3 totals 14 residues. CDR3 nucleotides: TGTGCCAGCAGCTTAGTAGCAGGGGACTATGGCTACACCTTC. Protein sequence: CASSLVAGDYGYTF.

This sequence joins TRBV13 and TRBJ1-1; D remains ambiguous. Germline CDR1 and CDR2: PRHDT and FYEKMQ (reference sequence). Trimming left V 6 bases short and J 0 bases short, with 11 bases between. The CDR3 is 14 residues long. DNA of the CDR3: TGTGCCAGCAGTAGCAGAGGCGTGAACACTGAAGCTTTCTTT. It is translated as CASSSRGVNTEAFF.

V usage is TRBV18 and J usage is TRBJ2-7; D may match TRBD1 or TRBD2 (5 bases each). Deletions cut 4 bases from V and 5 bases from J, with 12 bases between. The CDR3 is 13 residues long. CDR1 is KGHSH, CDR2 LQKENI, per germline. The CDR3 DNA follows: TGTGCCAGCTCACTAGCAGGGACGAACGAGCAGTACTTC. The encoded protein is CASSLAGTNEQYF.

This clonotype was counted only a few times. The gene calls are TRBV7-9 and TRBJ2-7; D may be TRBD1 or TRBD2 (5 bases each). This CDR3 spans 13 amino acids. Germline CDR1 and CDR2: SEHNR and FQNEAQ (reference sequence). Trimming shortened V by 5 bases and J by 8 bases, and 16 bases separated the two germline ends. The CDR3 here is CASSPYDGAKQYF. CDR3 coding DNA: TGTGCCAGCAGCCCGTACGACGGGGCTAAGCAGTACTTC.

This clonotype was recorded at least ten times. The chain is built from TRBV5-1 and TRBJ2-1, with 8 positions matching TRBD2. This CDR3 region has 16 residues. Trimming took 0 bases from V and 9 from J; bases not matched to a gene: 11. Germline V gene lookup returns CDR1 SGHRS and CDR2 YFSETQ. The DNA for the CDR3 is TGCGCCAGCAGCTTGGCTCATGTCGGGGGGGCGGTTGAGCAGTTCTTC. Protein: CASSLAHVGGAVEQFF.

This chain connects TRBV4-1 to TRBJ1-5; D not resolved. The germline V gene has CDR1 MGHRA and CDR2 YSYEKL. This CDR3 has 17 residues. V was shortened by 0 bases and J by 1 base, with 13 bases between the two germline ends. The CDR3 nucleotides are TGCGCCAGCAGCCAAGATCCGGCCCCCGGGAGCAATCAGCCCCAGCATTTT. Its translation: CASSQDPAPGSNQPQHF.

This clonotype was picked up a small number of times. DNA for the CDR3: TGTGCCAGCAGCCGTCAGAAAGAGACCCAGTACTTC. Its protein is CASSRQKETQYF. V and J are TRBV11-3 and TRBJ2-5, with no clear D. Germline V gives CDR1 SGHNT, CDR2 YENEEA. The CDR3 is 12 residues long. Trimming left V 5 bases short and J 3 bases short, with 7 bases between.

In DNA, the CDR3 is TGTGCCAGCAGTCATGAAAAGGGACAGGGATTGATGTTCGATCAGCCCCAGCATTTT. Its protein product is CASSHEKGQGLMFDQPQHF. The chain links TRBV2 to TRBJ1-5, with 9 bases that match TRBD1. V lost 5 bases, J lost 5 bases, and 19 bases stayed unmatched. Germline V gene data show CDR1 as SNHLY and CDR2 as FYNNEI. This CDR3 is 19 amino acids long.

This clonotype was found many times. This chain uses TRBV6-5 with TRBJ2-3; unclear D gene. V was cut by 4 bases and J by 2 bases, with 4 bases left in between. The V gene's germline CDR1 is MNHEY and CDR2 SVGAGI. The CDR3 spans 12 residues. CDR3 nucleotides: TGTGCCAGCAGTTTCAACACAGATACGCAGTATTTT. Protein: CASSFNTDTQYF.

This clonotype was counted between two and nine times. The chain uses TRBV6-5 and TRBJ2-6; possibly TRBD1 for D (5 bases). The length of the CDR3 is 18 residues. V was trimmed by 2 bases and J by 2 bases, leaving 16 bases between them. Looked up from germline, CDR1 is MNHEY and CDR2 is SVGAGI. The CDR3, as DNA: TGTGCCAGCAGTTACCTCCGCCAGGGCCTCGCTGGGGCCAACGTCCTGACTTTC. Amino acid sequence: CASSYLRQGLAGANVLTF.

Only a few counts were recorded for this clonotype. The chain carries TRBV10-3 and TRBJ2-5, with TRBD1 matching 9 bases. The ends lost 8 bases at V and 5 bases at J; junction bases unmatched: 12. Germline CDR1 and CDR2: ENHRY and SYGVKD. CDR3 length: 15 residues. CDR3 amino acids: CAIGRTGQGRETQYF. CDR3 nucleotides: TGTGCCATCGGGAGAACGGGACAGGGCAGGGAGACCCAGTACTTC.

This clonotype was counted a few times. J is TRBJ2-7 and V is TRBV29-1; TRBD2 matches 8 bases. With 6 bases clipped from V and 0 bases from J, the junction kept 1 base outside the gene matches. Germline V gives CDR1 SQVTM, CDR2 ANQGSEA. The CDR3 spans 12 residues. The DNA of the CDR3 is TGCAGCGTCGCGGGGGGCTCCTACGAGCAGTACTTC. Translating gives CSVAGGSYEQYF.

This chain joins TRBV18 and TRBJ2-2; D is ambiguous. This CDR3 spans 13 amino acids. CDR1 is KGHSH and CDR2 is LQKENI in the germline V gene. Trimming took off 3 bases at V and 3 bases at J, with 5 bases between the two ends. The DNA for the CDR3 is TGTGCCAGCTCACCTCAGGACACCGGGGAGCTGTTTTTT. This encodes CASSPQDTGELFF.

The sample holds a few counts of this clonotype. The chain has TRBV5-6 and TRBJ1-1; D not resolved. The germline gives CDR1 SGHDT, CDR2 YYEEEE. Trimming stripped 6 bases from V and 8 bases from J, with 11 bases between. This CDR3 contains 11 residues. CDR3: CASTWKGEAFF. As DNA, the CDR3 is TGTGCCAGCACCTGGAAGGGAGAAGCTTTCTTT.

This clonotype came up a few times. This chain joins TRBV20-1 and TRBJ1-5; unclear D gene. Germline CDR1 DFQATT, CDR2 SNEGSKA (reference sequence). Trimming cost V 4 bases and J 0 bases, with 7 bases left between them. This CDR3 is 13 amino acids long. CDR3 residues: CSAKTTSNQPQHF. DNA for the CDR3: TGCAGTGCTAAGACGACTAGCAATCAGCCCCAGCATTTT.

The J gene is TRBJ2-5, the V gene TRBV5-4; TRBD1 matches 7 bases. The CDR3 is 14 residues long. With 5 bases clipped from V and 4 bases from J, the junction kept 8 bases outside the gene matches. The germline V gene has CDR1 SGHNT and CDR2 YYREEE (reference sequence). CDR3 loop: CASRKDTGVETQYF. In DNA form, the CDR3 reads TGTGCCAGCAGAAAAGACACAGGGGTAGAGACCCAGTACTTC.